This T cell receptor beta chain was identified during a study of untreated major depressive disorder. Every depressed patient was matched in pairs with a non-depressed control on sex, age, current smoking status and body mass index. Repertoires were generated with immunoSEQ multiplex PCR, while TCRdb's copy carries only in-frame clones and drops some. The profile shows fewer than 25,000 clones, around 85% of them singletons. Deletions cut 0 bases from V and 4 bases from J, with 7 bases between. This CDR3 contains 14 residues. The germline CDR1 and CDR2 sequences are MRHNA and SNTAGT. Sequencing was performed on CD4+ T cells from PBMCs. The chain has TRBV6-4 and TRBJ1-5; D possibly corresponds to TRBD1 (5 bases). The receptor was isolated from a woman between 25 and 40 years old in good health. The chain's CDR3 is CASSDSSGNQPQHF. CDR3 DNA sequence: TGTGCCAGCAGTGACTCATCAGGGAATCAGCCCCAGCATTTT.